Each of the 9 T cell receptor beta chains below was sequenced from the same sample in a study of blood T cell repertoires in COVID-19. Assay used: immunoSEQ multiplex PCR; TCRdb lists only in-frame clones, some missing. The sample lists 90,000 to 100,000 clones, just over 90% occurring once. Input material: peripheral blood. These receptors were collected from a man between 50 and 59 years old with acute or convalescent COVID-19.

V and J are TRBV7-2 and TRBJ2-3; TRBD1 agrees at 10 bases. Germline V gives CDR1 SGHTA, CDR2 FQGNSA. The trim removed 2 bases at V and 5 bases at J, leaving 4 bases unmatched. There are 15 residues in the CDR3. In DNA, the CDR3 is TGTGCCAGCAGCTTACAGGGGACAGGGGTAGATACGCAGTATTTT. Translation gives CASSLQGTGVDTQYF.

The V gene is TRBV5-4, the J gene TRBJ2-6, with TRBD1 identical over 10 bases. Germline V CDR1 and CDR2: SGHNT, YYREEE (reference sequence). The J segment lost 2 bases and the V segment lost 6 bases, leaving 8 bases of the junction unmatched. The CDR3 loop spans 17 amino acids. For the CDR3, the DNA is TGTGCCAGCACCTCGGGACAGGGGTTTGCTGGGGCCAACGTCCTGACTTTC. This gives the protein CASTSGQGFAGANVLTF. The whole variable domain, filled in from reference TRBV5-4 and TRBJ2-6, reads ETGVTQSPTHLIKTRGQQVTLRCSSQSGHNTVSWYQQALGQGPQFIFQYYREEENGRGNFPPRFSGLQFPNYSSELNVNALELDDSALYLCASTSGQGFAGANVLTFGAGSRLTVL.

V is TRBV18 and J is TRBJ2-2; no clear D. Germline CDR1 KGHSH, CDR2 LQKENI. Deletions cut 2 bases from V and 4 bases from J, with 11 bases between. The CDR3 is 15 amino acids. CDR3 sequence reads: CASSPEEWSTGELFF. CDR3 DNA: TGTGCCAGCTCACCAGAGGAGTGGAGCACCGGGGAGCTGTTTTTT. Based on the CDR3 plus reference TRBV18 and TRBJ2-2, the full variable domain is NAGVMQNPRHLVRRRGQEARLRCSPMKGHSHVYWYRQLPEEGLKFMVYLQKENIIDESGMPKERFSAEFPKEGPSILRIQQVVRGDSAAYFCASSPEEWSTGELFFGEGSRLTVL.

This chain uses TRBV7-2 with TRBJ2-3, with 10 bases identical to TRBD2. The germline V gene encodes CDR1 SGHTA and CDR2 FQGNSA. The V gene end was trimmed by 3 bases and the J gene end by 1 base; junction bases not matched to a gene: 4. The CDR3 is 16 amino acids. For the CDR3, the DNA is TGTGCCAGCAGCTTCCTTAGCGGGGGGCGCACAGATACGCAGTATTTT. Its protein is CASSFLSGGRTDTQYF. The full variable domain, completed using reference TRBV7-2 and TRBJ2-3, is GAGVSQSPSNKVTEKGKDVELRCDPISGHTALYWYRQSLGQGLEFLIYFQGNSAPDKSGLPSDRFSAERTGGSVSTLTIQRTQQEDSAVYLCASSFLSGGRTDTQYFGPGTRLTVL.

This chain links TRBV5-4 with TRBJ2-5, with 11 bases lining up with TRBD1. Trimming at V came to 1 base and at J to 5 bases, leaving 4 bases not matched to a gene. Germline lookup yields CDR1 SGHNT and CDR2 YYREEE (reference sequence). The CDR3 has 15 amino acids. CDR3 in DNA: TGTGCCAGCAGCTTGAGGACAGGGGGCCGGGAGACCCAGTACTTC. Protein sequence: CASSLRTGGRETQYF.

This chain uses TRBV6-2 or TRBV6-3 with TRBJ2-3; D not resolved. Germline CDR1 reads MNHEY; CDR2 reads SVGEGT. V was pared by 5 bases and J by 0 bases, with 12 bases between. The CDR3 is 15 amino acids. In DNA, the CDR3 is TGTGCCAGCAGTCCCCACTATCTTAGCACAGATACGCAGTATTTT. This codes for CASSPHYLSTDTQYF.

The chain has TRBV19 and TRBJ1-5; 9 positions agree with TRBD1. The CDR3 length is 16 residues. With 5 bases clipped from V and 4 bases from J, the junction kept 9 bases outside the gene matches. CDR1 is LNHDA, CDR2 SQIVND, per germline (reference sequence). DNA for the CDR3: TGTGCCAGTAGTTCCTCCCCGACAGGGGGGAATCAGCCCCAGCATTTT. It encodes CASSSSPTGGNQPQHF.

This clone has only a few counts. This chain uses TRBV27 with TRBJ2-2; 11 bases fit TRBD2. The CDR3 totals 14 residues. V lost 7 bases to trimming and J lost 7 bases; unmatched junction nucleotides: 5. Per germline, CDR1 MNHEY and CDR2 SMNVEV (reference sequence). CDR3 nucleotide sequence: TGTGCCAGCAAACTAGCGGGAGTTAGCGGGGAGCTGTTTTTT. It translates to CASKLAGVSGELFF.

The chain uses TRBV6-5 and TRBJ1-2, with D possibly matching TRBD1 (6 bases). Per the germline V gene, CDR1 is MNHEY and CDR2 is SVGAGI. This CDR3 contains 15 residues. The ends were cut back, 7 bases at V and 6 bases at J, with 21 bases in the middle. This chain's CDR3 is CASNRGAQGQNGYTF. The CDR3 region has the DNA TGTGCCAGCAACCGAGGGGCCCAGGGGCAGAATGGCTACACCTTC.